The clone carrying this T cell receptor (beta chain) has just a few counts. The data were taken from a study of blood T cell repertoires in COVID-19. Study summary: In each case, the material was cDNA or gDNA derived from T cells, B-cell-depleted T cells, or PBMCs.

Germline CDR1 and CDR2: SNHLY and FYNNEI. Trimming left V 1 base short and J 10 bases short, with 14 bases between. The CDR3 has 15 amino acids. TCRdb's copy holds only in-frame clones and misses some; the assay was immunoSEQ multiplex PCR. The sample shows 150,000 or so clones, around four fifths of them seen only once. The V and J genes are TRBV2 and TRBJ1-6; no firm D call. The receptor comes from a woman aged 50 to 65 in a cohort exposed to, infected with or recovered from COVID-19 (not recorded which). The sequencing sample was made of PBMCs or T cells enriched from blood (not recorded which). In nucleotides, the CDR3 is TGTGCCAGCAGTGAAGTTCTCCCGAGTAGCTCACCCCTCCACTTT. It codes for CASSEVLPSSSPLHF.